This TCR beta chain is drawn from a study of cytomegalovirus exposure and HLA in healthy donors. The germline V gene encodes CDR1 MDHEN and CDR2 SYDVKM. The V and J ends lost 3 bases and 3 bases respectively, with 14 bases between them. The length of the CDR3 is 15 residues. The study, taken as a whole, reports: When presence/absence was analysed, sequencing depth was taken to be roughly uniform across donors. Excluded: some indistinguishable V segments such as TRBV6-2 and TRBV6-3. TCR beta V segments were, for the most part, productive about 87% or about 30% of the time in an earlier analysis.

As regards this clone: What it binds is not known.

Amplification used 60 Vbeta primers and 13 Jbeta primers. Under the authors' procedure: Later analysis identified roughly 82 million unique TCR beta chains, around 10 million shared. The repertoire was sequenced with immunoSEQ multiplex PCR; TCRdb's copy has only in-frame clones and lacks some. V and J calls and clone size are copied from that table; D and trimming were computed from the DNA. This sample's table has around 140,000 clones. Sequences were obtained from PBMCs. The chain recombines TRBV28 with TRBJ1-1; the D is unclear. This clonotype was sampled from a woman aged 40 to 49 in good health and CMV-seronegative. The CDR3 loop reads CASSLVSRRYTEAFF. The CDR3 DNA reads TGTGCCAGCAGTTTGGTTTCCCGCAGGTACACTGAAGCTTTCTTT.